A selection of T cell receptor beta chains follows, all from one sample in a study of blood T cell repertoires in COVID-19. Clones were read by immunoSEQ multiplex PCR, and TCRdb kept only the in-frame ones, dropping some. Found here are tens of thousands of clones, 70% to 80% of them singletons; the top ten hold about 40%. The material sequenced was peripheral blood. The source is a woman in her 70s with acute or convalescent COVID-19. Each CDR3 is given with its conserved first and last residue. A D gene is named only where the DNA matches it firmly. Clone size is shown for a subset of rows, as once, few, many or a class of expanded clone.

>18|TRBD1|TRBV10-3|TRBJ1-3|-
TGTGCCATCAGTGGAGGGACAGGATCCAATACCCTTGGAAACACCATATATTTT
CAISGGTGSNTLGNTIYF
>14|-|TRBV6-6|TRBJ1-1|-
TGTGCCAGCAGTTACCCGGGACAGAACACTGAAGCTTTCTTT
CASSYPGQNTEAFF
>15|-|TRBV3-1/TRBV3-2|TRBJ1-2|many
TGTGCCAGCAGCCAAGAAGTAGGGAGATACTATGGCTACACCTTC
CASSQEVGRYYGYTF
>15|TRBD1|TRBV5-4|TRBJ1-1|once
TGTGCCAGCAGCTTGGAACACAGGGGACGGACTGAAGCTTTCTTT
CASSLEHRGRTEAFF
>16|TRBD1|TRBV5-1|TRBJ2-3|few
TGCGCCAGCAGCTTGGCAGGGACAGTATGGACAGATACGCAGTATTTT
CASSLAGTVWTDTQYF
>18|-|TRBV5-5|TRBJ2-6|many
TGTGCCAGCAGCTTGTCCCACCTTGGACTGGCGGGGGCCAACGTCCTGACTTTC
CASSLSHLGLAGANVLTF
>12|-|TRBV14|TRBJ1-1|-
TGTGCCAGCAGCCAATCAGGGGATGAAGCTTTCTTT
CASSQSGDEAFF
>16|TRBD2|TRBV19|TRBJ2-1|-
TGTGCCAGTCGCGGGGGGGGAGCTGGGGCCTACAATGAGCAGTTCTTC
CASRGGGAGAYNEQFF
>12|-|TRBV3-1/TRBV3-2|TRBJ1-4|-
TGTGCCAGCAGCCAAGGAGAGAGAAAACTGTTTTTT
CASSQGERKLFF
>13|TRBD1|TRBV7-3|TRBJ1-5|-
TGTGCCAGCAGCCCGACAGGGGCTCAGCCCCAGCATTTT
CASSPTGAQPQHF
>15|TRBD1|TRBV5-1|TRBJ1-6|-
TGCGCCAGCACCCGGGAGGGACAGGGCGATTCACCCCTCCACTTT
CASTREGQGDSPLHF
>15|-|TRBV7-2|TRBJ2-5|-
TGTGCCAGCAGCTCGAGTCCGAGGAGGGGAGAGACCCAGTACTTC
CASSSSPRRGETQYF
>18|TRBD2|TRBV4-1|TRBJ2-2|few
TGCGCCAGTGGCGGGACTAGCGGGGGGAGATCAACCACCGGGGAGCTGTTTTTT
CASGGTSGGRSTTGELFF
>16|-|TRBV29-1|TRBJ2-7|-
TGCAGCGTTGAAAACCCGGACAGCCGGGGCCCCTACGAGCAGTACTTC
CSVENPDSRGPYEQYF
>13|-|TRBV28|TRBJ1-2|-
TGTGCCAGCAGCTCAGTCGTCAACTATGGCTACACCTTC
CASSSVVNYGYTF
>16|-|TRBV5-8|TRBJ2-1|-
TGTGCCAGCAGCTTGAGAACAGCAGTGTCGTACAATGAGCAGTTCTTC
CASSLRTAVSYNEQFF
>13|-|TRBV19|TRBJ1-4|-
TGTGCCAGTAGTCTGCGGGATGGTGAAAAACTGTTTTTT
CASSLRDGEKLFF
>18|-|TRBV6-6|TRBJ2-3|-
TGTGCCAGCAGTCAGTATGGGAGGGGGGCACAAGGGACAGATACGCAGTATTTT
CASSQYGRGAQGTDTQYF
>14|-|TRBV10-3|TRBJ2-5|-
TGTGCCATCAGTGAGTGGGGAGGTAAAGAGACCCAGTACTTC
CAISEWGGKETQYF
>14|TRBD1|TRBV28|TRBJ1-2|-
TGTGCCAGCAGCCCAGGGGGGACTGGCTATGGCTACACCTTC
CASSPGGTGYGYTF
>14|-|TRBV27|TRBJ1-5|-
TGTGCCAGCAGTTTATTGGGGGGAACTCAGCCCCAGCATTTT
CASSLLGGTQPQHF
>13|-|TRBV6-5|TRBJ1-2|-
TGTGCCAGCAGCCTAGGGGGGGGTATGGGCTACACCTTC
CASSLGGGMGYTF
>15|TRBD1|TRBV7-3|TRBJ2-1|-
TGTGCCAGCAGCAGACCCGGGACAGGGGACAATGAGCAGTTCTTC
CASSRPGTGDNEQFF
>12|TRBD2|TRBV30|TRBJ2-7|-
TGTGCCTCGTCGGGACTATACTACGAGCAGTACTTC
CASSGLYYEQYF
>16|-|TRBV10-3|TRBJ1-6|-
TGTGCCATCAGTGAGGGATTACCAGGGGAAGGGTCACCCCTCCACTTT
CAISEGLPGEGSPLHF
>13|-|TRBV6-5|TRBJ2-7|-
TGTGCCAGCAGCCGCCGGAGCTCCTACGAGCAGTACTTC
CASSRRSSYEQYF
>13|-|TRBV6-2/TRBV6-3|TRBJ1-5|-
TGTGCCAGCAGTTACGGGGAGAATCAGCCCCAGCATTTT
CASSYGENQPQHF
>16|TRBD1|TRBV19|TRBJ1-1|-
TGTGCCAGTAGTATGGGGACAGGGTTTGTTCGTACTGAAGCTTTCTTT
CASSMGTGFVRTEAFF
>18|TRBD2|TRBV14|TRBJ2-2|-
TGTGCCAGCAGCCAAGAATCGCTAGCGGGGATAAACACCGGGGAGCTGTTTTTT
CASSQESLAGINTGELFF
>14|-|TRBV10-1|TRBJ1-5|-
TGCGCCAGCAGTACCGGGGTTGGTAATCAGCCCCAGCATTTT
CASSTGVGNQPQHF